The entry below describes one T cell receptor (beta chain). Its cognate antigen is unknown. The PCR was carried out with 60 Vbeta primers and 13 Jbeta primers. Clones were read by immunoSEQ multiplex PCR, and TCRdb kept only the in-frame ones, dropping some. Across approximately 100,000 clones, the top ten clones capture about 0.59% of the sample. The sample belongs to a study of cytomegalovirus exposure and HLA in healthy donors. The wider study: Most genotyped donors, approximately 81% of 350 to 500, had Caucasian-associated genetic ancestry. Study-wide points: Cytomegalovirus-associated status was assigned to about 170 TCR beta chains. Certain sequence variants were highly shared and formed a cluster, and this cluster was likely a sequencing artifact. 16,951 TCR beta sequences were associated with HLA alleles at 0.05 false discovery rate in a later analysis.

The length of the CDR3 is 16 residues. Germline CDR1 and CDR2: SGHRS and YFSETQ. With 3 bases clipped from V and 4 bases from J, the junction kept 12 bases outside the gene matches. What was sequenced was PBMCs. The chain combines TRBV5-1 with TRBJ1-2, with 7 bases matching TRBD1. The receptor was isolated from a man aged 45 to 65 in good health and CMV-seronegative. This chain's CDR3 is CASSSEPGTDIYGYTF. CDR3 bases: TGCGCCAGCAGCTCCGAACCCGGGACAGATATCTATGGCTACACCTTC. The complete variable domain, with remaining parts taken from reference TRBV5-1 and TRBJ1-2, reads KAGVTQTPRYLIKTRGQQVTLSCSPISGHRSVSWYQQTPGQGLQFLFEYFSETQRNKGNFPGRFSGRQFSNSRSEMNVSTLELGDSALYLCASSSEPGTDIYGYTFGSGTRLTVV.